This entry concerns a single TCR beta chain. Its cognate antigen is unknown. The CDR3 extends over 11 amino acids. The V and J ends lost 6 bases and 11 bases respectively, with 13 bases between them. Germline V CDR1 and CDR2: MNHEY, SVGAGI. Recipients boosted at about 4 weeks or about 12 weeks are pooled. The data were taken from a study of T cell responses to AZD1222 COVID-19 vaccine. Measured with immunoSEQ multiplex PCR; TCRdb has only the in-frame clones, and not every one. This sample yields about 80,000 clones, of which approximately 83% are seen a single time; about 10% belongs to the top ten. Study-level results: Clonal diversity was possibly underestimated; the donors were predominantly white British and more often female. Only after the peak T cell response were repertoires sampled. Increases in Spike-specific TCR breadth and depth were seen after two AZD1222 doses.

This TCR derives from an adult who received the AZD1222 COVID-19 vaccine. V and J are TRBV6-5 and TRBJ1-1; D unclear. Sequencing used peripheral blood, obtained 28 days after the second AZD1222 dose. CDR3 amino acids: CASRNTREAFF. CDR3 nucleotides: TGTGCCAGCAGAAACACCCGCGAGGCTTTCTTT.